Below, 23 T cell receptor beta chains from the same sample are listed, as sequenced in a study of OX40 agonist ivuxolimab in advanced cancers. Generated by immunoSEQ multiplex PCR, the TCRdb table keeps only in-frame clones and is missing some. The profile shows 80,000 or so clones, around nine tenths of them singletons. This specimen consisted of CD4+ or CD8+ T cells sorted from blood, obtained in a trial of the OX40 agonist ivuxolimab. Receptors were obtained from an adult with an advanced solid tumor such as melanoma, head and neck, liver or kidney cancer.

The chain joins TRBV7-9 to TRBJ1-1; 7 bases match TRBD1. Germline V gene data show CDR1 as SEHNR and CDR2 as FQNEAQ (reference sequence). The CDR3 sequence is 18 residues long. V shed 4 bases, J shed 5 bases, and the junction held 19 bases outside the gene matches. CDR3 DNA: TGTGCCAGCAGCTCGAGGGGGCAGGGGATCTTCGGGCGGACTGAAGCTTTCTTT. Protein: CASSSRGQGIFGRTEAFF.

J is TRBJ2-7 and V is TRBV6-1; weak D call: TRBD1 (6 bases). V lost 4 bases and J lost 0, with 10 bases in between. This CDR3 has 14 residues. Germline CDR1 and CDR2: MNHNS and SASEGT. CDR3 DNA sequence: TGTGCCAGCAGTGTAATGGACAGCTCCTACGAGCAGTACTTC. It is translated as CASSVMDSSYEQYF.

This clone was detected once. The rearrangement joins TRBV5-1 to TRBJ1-6; 8 bases map to TRBD1. Germline V gene sequence: CDR1 SGHRS, CDR2 YFSETQ. The trim removed 0 bases at V and 9 bases at J, leaving 5 bases unmatched. The CDR3 contains 15 residues. In DNA, the CDR3 is TGCGCCAGCAGCTTGGGTGGACAGGGCCGTTCACCCCTCCACTTT. Amino acid sequence: CASSLGGQGRSPLHF.

The chain employs TRBV19 and TRBJ1-4; D may be TRBD1 (5 bases). Germline V lookup: CDR1 LNHDA, CDR2 SQIVND (reference sequence). The CDR3 runs 14 residues. Trimming took off 3 bases at V and 6 bases at J, with 11 bases between the two ends. CDR3 in amino acids: CASSIGLGDEKLFF. The CDR3 coding sequence is TGTGCCAGTAGTATTGGTCTGGGGGATGAAAAACTGTTTTTT.

This chain connects TRBV19 to TRBJ2-3; D unclear. CDR1 is LNHDA, CDR2 SQIVND, per germline (reference sequence). Trimming took off 10 bases at V and 1 base at J, with 12 bases between the two ends. This CDR3 has 13 amino acids. CDR3 in DNA: TGTGCCACGAGGCGAATCGGCACAGATACGCAGTATTTT. As protein: CATRRIGTDTQYF.

The genes are TRBV18 and TRBJ2-5; D may be TRBD1 or TRBD2 (6 bases each). V was trimmed by 0 bases and J by 5 bases, leaving 10 bases between them. Germline V gene lookup returns CDR1 KGHSH and CDR2 LQKENI. The CDR3 runs 14 residues. CDR3 nucleotides: TGTGCCAGCTCACCACCGGGGGGCAGTGAGACCCAGTACTTC. This gives the protein CASSPPGGSETQYF.

The V and J genes are TRBV10-1 and TRBJ1-2, with 8 nucleotides matching TRBD1. This CDR3 has 15 amino acids. Germline V gene lookup returns CDR1 WNHNN and CDR2 SYGVQD (reference sequence). V gave up 3 bases and J gave up 4 bases; unmatched junction bases: 7. CDR3 DNA sequence: TGCGCCAGCAGTGACAGGGGGCGCGAGGTCTATGGCTACACCTTC. Encoded protein: CASSDRGREVYGYTF.

The V gene is TRBV18, the J gene TRBJ1-3; D might be TRBD1 (5 bases). Trimming took 3 bases from V and 2 from J, leaving 17 bases between them. CDR3 length: 17 residues. Per germline, CDR1 KGHSH and CDR2 LQKENI. CDR3 protein: CASSPSIGGSTGNTIYF. The DNA of the CDR3 is TGTGCCAGCTCACCCTCGATCGGGGGGTCCACTGGAAACACCATATATTTT. Full variable domain (remainder filled in from reference TRBV18 and TRBJ1-3): NAGVMQNPRHLVRRRGQEARLRCSPMKGHSHVYWYRQLPEEGLKFMVYLQKENIIDESGMPKERFSAEFPKEGPSILRIQQVVRGDSAAYFCASSPSIGGSTGNTIYFGEGSWLTVV.

The V and J genes are TRBV19 and TRBJ2-2, with D unclear. Trimming removed 5 bases at V and 3 bases at J, with 13 bases between. CDR3 length equals 15 residues. Germline V CDR1 and CDR2: LNHDA, SQIVND (reference sequence). The CDR3 is CASSPPSIDTGELFF. Written as DNA, the CDR3 is TGTGCCAGTAGTCCGCCTTCCATCGACACCGGGGAGCTGTTTTTT. Drawing the rest from reference TRBV19 and TRBJ2-2, the complete variable domain is DGGITQSPKYLFRKEGQNVTLSCEQNLNHDAMYWYRQDPGQGLRLIYYSQIVNDFQKGDIAEGYSVSREKKESFPLTVTSAQKNPTAFYLCASSPPSIDTGELFFGEGSRLTVL.

V is TRBV28 and J is TRBJ2-7; either TRBD1 or TRBD2 may supply D (5 bases each). V was cut by 4 bases and J by 11 bases, with 12 bases left in between. CDR3 length: 11 amino acids. Germline V lookup: CDR1 MDHEN, CDR2 SYDVKM. The CDR3 loop is CASSSVGTKYF. The DNA for the CDR3 is TGTGCCAGCAGTTCGGTAGGGACGAAGTACTTC.

There are a few counts of this clone. The chain joins TRBV6-1 to TRBJ2-7; 9 bases fit TRBD2. The CDR3 has 15 amino acids. Germline trimming cut 7 bases from V and 3 bases from J; bases unmatched to any gene: 10. Germline V gene sequence: CDR1 MNHNS, CDR2 SASEGT. CDR3 amino acids: CASIPGRGGRYEQYF. CDR3 nucleotides: TGTGCCAGCATTCCTGGGCGGGGGGGCCGCTACGAGCAGTACTTC.

The rearrangement links TRBV18 to TRBJ1-2; D ambiguous. This CDR3 spans 13 amino acids. Looked up from germline, CDR1 is KGHSH and CDR2 is LQKENI. Trimming cost V 3 bases and J 7 bases, with 12 bases left between them. CDR3 in DNA: TGTGCCAGCTCACCTTCCCAAGGGCCTGGCTACACCTTC. This codes for CASSPSQGPGYTF.

This clone was detected only once. The chain recombines TRBV5-1 with TRBJ2-7, with D possibly matching TRBD1 (5 bases). Trimming removed 2 bases at V and 6 bases at J, with 15 bases between. Germline CDR1 SGHRS, CDR2 YFSETQ. The CDR3 consists of 14 residues. The CDR3 spells CASSFGQGLLEQYF. CDR3 DNA: TGCGCCAGCAGCTTCGGGCAGGGTCTCCTCGAGCAGTACTTC.

A few counts support this clone. CDR3 protein: CASTSSRSHYQPQHF. The CDR3 DNA reads as TGTGCCAGTACTTCTTCTCGGAGCCATTATCAGCCCCAGCATTTT. This rearrangement joins TRBV19 to TRBJ1-5; D is unresolved. The V gene lost 7 bases and the J gene lost 5 bases, with 18 bases spanning the gap. Looked up from germline, CDR1 is LNHDA and CDR2 is SQIVND (reference sequence). CDR3 length: 15 amino acids.

This CDR3 reads CAYYYRDRTTDTQYF. The CDR3 DNA reads as TGTGCCTACTACTACCGGGACAGGACCACAGATACGCAGTATTTT. The chain combines TRBV30 with TRBJ2-3, with 8 bases that match TRBD1. This CDR3 spans 15 amino acids. V gave up 7 bases and J gave up 2 bases; unmatched junction bases: 11. Germline assignment: CDR1 GTSNPN and CDR2 SVGIG (reference sequence).

The V gene is TRBV19, the J gene TRBJ1-5, with D perhaps matching TRBD1 (5 bases). The CDR3 covers 15 residues. Germline assignment: CDR1 LNHDA and CDR2 SQIVND (reference sequence). V shed 5 bases and J shed 7 bases, with 18 bases lying between them. CDR3 sequence: CASSPSRGAGQPQHF. CDR3 nucleotides: TGTGCCAGTAGTCCCTCGAGGGGCGCAGGACAGCCCCAGCATTTT. Complete variable domain (other parts from reference TRBV19 and TRBJ1-5): DGGITQSPKYLFRKEGQNVTLSCEQNLNHDAMYWYRQDPGQGLRLIYYSQIVNDFQKGDIAEGYSVSREKKESFPLTVTSAQKNPTAFYLCASSPSRGAGQPQHFGDGTRLSIL.

This clone showed up just once. The sample holds other DNA sequences that translate to the same CDR3. The chain has TRBV5-1 and TRBJ2-7; D uncertain. The ends were cut back, 0 bases at V and 3 bases at J, with 7 bases in the middle. Germline V gene sequence: CDR1 SGHRS, CDR2 YFSETQ. The CDR3 contains 13 residues. CDR3 in DNA: TGCGCCAGCAGCTTGGTCGGCAGCTACGAGCAGTACTTC. This sequence encodes CASSLVGSYEQYF.

This chain joins TRBV9 and TRBJ2-5; D is ambiguous. The germline gives CDR1 SGDLS, CDR2 YYNGEE. The CDR3 is made up of 13 amino acids. V lost 0 bases to trimming and J lost 7 bases, with 10 bases between them. The CDR3 coding sequence is TGTGCCAGCAGCGTAGGGGGTTGGGGGACCCAGTACTTC. This gives the protein CASSVGGWGTQYF.

J is TRBJ1-4 and V is TRBV7-9; 7 nucleotides line up with TRBD1. Per germline, CDR1 SEHNR and CDR2 FQNEAQ (reference sequence). The CDR3 totals 18 residues. V lost 0 bases, J lost 5 bases, and 12 bases stayed unmatched. The CDR3 sequence is CASSLARLPGQLNEKLFF. CDR3 bases: TGTGCCAGCAGCTTAGCGAGGTTACCGGGACAGTTAAATGAAAAACTGTTTTTT.

This clone was detected only a few times. This same CDR3 is encoded by further DNA sequences in the sample. V gene TRBV30 combines with J gene TRBJ1-1; a weak D match, TRBD1 (5 bases). Per germline, CDR1 GTSNPN and CDR2 SVGIG (reference sequence). V gave up 3 bases and J gave up 6 bases, with 17 bases separating them. The CDR3 spans 14 residues. As DNA, the CDR3 is TGTGCCTGGAGATGGGGGGGAAAGGGGTCTGAAGCTTTCTTT. This sequence encodes CAWRWGGKGSEAFF.

The chain uses TRBV6-1 and TRBJ1-2; 10 nucleotides align to TRBD1. This CDR3 comprises 15 residues. The V segment lost 6 bases and the J segment 4 bases; nucleotides outside the gene matches: 8. Germline CDR1 and CDR2: MNHNS and SASEGT. The CDR3 region has the DNA TGTGCCAGCAGCCTCGGACAGGGGGGCGTCTATGGCTACACCTTC. Amino acid sequence: CASSLGQGGVYGYTF.

The V call is TRBV10-3, the J call TRBJ2-3, with D uncertain. CDR3 length equals 13 residues. Germline V lookup: CDR1 ENHRY, CDR2 SYGVKD. V was trimmed by 7 bases and J by 1 base, leaving 9 bases between them. CDR3 in DNA: TGTGCCATCAACCTAGGAGGCACAGATACGCAGTATTTT. It yields the protein CAINLGGTDTQYF.

To note about this clone: Other nucleotide sequences in the sample specify the same CDR3. This chain connects TRBV11-2 to TRBJ2-3; no clear D. The length of the CDR3 is 12 residues. Germline lookup yields CDR1 SGHAT and CDR2 FQNNGV. Deletions cut 0 bases from V and 6 bases from J, with 4 bases between. The DNA for the CDR3 is TGTGCCAGCAGCTTAGATCGGGATACGCAGTATTTT. It yields the protein CASSLDRDTQYF.